The source of this T cell receptor beta chain is a study of T-cell memory formation after mild COVID-19. This CDR3 comprises 16 residues. V lost 4 bases to trimming and J lost 3 bases, with 17 bases between them. Germline CDR1 MDHEN, CDR2 SYDVKM. TCRdb used MiXCR to reprocess the 5' RACE reads, holding one entry per CDR3 protein. Of roughly 52,000 distinct CDR3 sequences listed, about 7.3% were seen once; the top ten hold 1.4%. This TCR was sampled from a man aged 18 to 35 who had mild COVID-19 (a few samples of this study predate the infection). Cell type and time point are not known. Source material: PBMCs or a T cell subset sorted from them (not recorded which). This rearrangement joins TRBV28 to TRBJ2-3; D could derive from TRBD1 or TRBD2 (6 bases each). The CDR3 DNA reads as TGTGCCAGCAGTTCCTTACCCCGGGGGCCGACAGATACGCAGTATTTT. It is translated as CASSSLPRGPTDTQYF. The full variable domain, rest sourced from reference TRBV28 and TRBJ2-3, is DVKVTQSSRYLVKRTGEKVFLECVQDMDHENMFWYRQDPGLGLRLIYFSYDVKMKEKGDIPEGYSVSREKKERFSLILESASTNQTSMYLCASSSLPRGPTDTQYFGPGTRLTVL.